This is a list of T cell receptor beta chains from one sample in a study of blood T cell repertoires in COVID-19. TCRdb's copy holds only in-frame clones and misses some; the assay was immunoSEQ multiplex PCR. The sample includes about 210,000 clones, 81% of them seen just once. The sample consisted of PBMCs or T cells enriched from blood (not recorded which). All receptors derive from a woman aged 45-65 years with acute COVID-19. The CDR3 runs from the conserved cysteine through the conserved F or W. The order of the fields is V gene, D gene, J gene, clone size, CDR3 DNA, CDR3 protein. D genes are given only for firm matches. For some rows the clone size is stated as once, few or many, or as a class when expanded; others skip it.

v_call: TRBV18
d_call: -
j_call: TRBJ2-3
clone_size: -
cdr3_nt: TGTGCCAGCTCACCAAGAGGCGCAGATACGCAGTATTTT
cdr3_aa: CASSPRGADTQYF

v_call: TRBV28
d_call: -
j_call: TRBJ1-5
clone_size: -
cdr3_nt: TGTGCCAGCAGTTTGCCTCTGGCCGGGTATGGCAATCAGCCCCAGCATTTT
cdr3_aa: CASSLPLAGYGNQPQHF

v_call: TRBV11-2
d_call: -
j_call: TRBJ2-7
clone_size: -
cdr3_nt: TGTGCCAGCAGCTCTAGTCGGTACGAGCAGTACTTC
cdr3_aa: CASSSSRYEQYF

v_call: TRBV3-1/TRBV3-2
d_call: -
j_call: TRBJ2-7
clone_size: -
cdr3_nt: TGTGCCAGCAGCCACGGGCCTAGCGCGTCCTACGAGCAGTACTTC
cdr3_aa: CASSHGPSASYEQYF

v_call: TRBV19
d_call: -
j_call: TRBJ2-2
clone_size: -
cdr3_nt: TGTGCCAGTAGATCGACTATTCTCACCGGGGAGCTGTTTTTT
cdr3_aa: CASRSTILTGELFF

v_call: TRBV18
d_call: TRBD1
j_call: TRBJ2-6
clone_size: -
cdr3_nt: TGTGCCAGCTCACCAGATTTGACAGGGGGTTCTGGGGCCAACGTCCTGACTTTC
cdr3_aa: CASSPDLTGGSGANVLTF

v_call: TRBV5-1
d_call: TRBD1
j_call: TRBJ2-7
clone_size: -
cdr3_nt: TGCGCCAGCGGGACAGGGAACTTTGACGAGCAGTACTTC
cdr3_aa: CASGTGNFDEQYF

v_call: TRBV6-6
d_call: -
j_call: TRBJ1-2
clone_size: -
cdr3_nt: TGTGCCAGCAGTCCAGGGACTACTGGCTACACCTTC
cdr3_aa: CASSPGTTGYTF

v_call: TRBV2
d_call: TRBD1
j_call: TRBJ2-1
clone_size: -
cdr3_nt: TGTGCCAGCAGTGAGAGACGGGACAGGGACAATGAGCAGTTCTTC
cdr3_aa: CASSERRDRDNEQFF

v_call: TRBV21-1
d_call: -
j_call: TRBJ1-1
clone_size: -
cdr3_nt: TGTGCCAGCAGCAAAGTAGTTCAGGGGGCCCCGAAGAACACTGAAGCTTTCTTT
cdr3_aa: CASSKVVQGAPKNTEAFF

v_call: TRBV19
d_call: -
j_call: TRBJ1-1
clone_size: -
cdr3_nt: TGTGCCGTTCAAGCCACAGCGAACACTGAAGCTTTCTTT
cdr3_aa: CAVQATANTEAFF

v_call: TRBV7-8
d_call: TRBD1
j_call: TRBJ2-7
clone_size: -
cdr3_nt: TGTGCCAGCAGCCAGGACAGGGTTTCCTACGAGCAGTACTTC
cdr3_aa: CASSQDRVSYEQYF

v_call: TRBV7-2
d_call: TRBD1
j_call: TRBJ1-2
clone_size: -
cdr3_nt: TGTGCCAGCAGCCCTCGGTTCCAGGGGGCCTATGGCTACACCTTC
cdr3_aa: CASSPRFQGAYGYTF

v_call: TRBV24-1
d_call: -
j_call: TRBJ2-1
clone_size: -
cdr3_nt: TGTGCCACCAGGGGAGGGGGGGACAATGAGCAGTTCTTC
cdr3_aa: CATRGGGDNEQFF

v_call: TRBV6-2/TRBV6-3
d_call: TRBD2
j_call: TRBJ2-3
clone_size: -
cdr3_nt: TGTGCCAGCAGTTACGAACCGGGACTAGACGCTACAGATACGCAGTATTTT
cdr3_aa: CASSYEPGLDATDTQYF

v_call: TRBV19
d_call: -
j_call: TRBJ1-5
clone_size: once
cdr3_nt: TGTGCCAGTAGTATTAACGGTTATAGCAATCAGCCCCAGCATTTT
cdr3_aa: CASSINGYSNQPQHF

v_call: TRBV11-2
d_call: -
j_call: TRBJ1-2
clone_size: -
cdr3_nt: TGTGCCAGCAGCTTAATTAAGTGGGGGCGCAACGGTGGCTACACCTTC
cdr3_aa: CASSLIKWGRNGGYTF

v_call: TRBV28
d_call: -
j_call: TRBJ1-2
clone_size: -
cdr3_nt: TGTGCCAGCAGTTTGGCAGGTTATGGCTACACCTTC
cdr3_aa: CASSLAGYGYTF

v_call: TRBV7-9
d_call: TRBD2
j_call: TRBJ2-5
clone_size: -
cdr3_nt: TGTGCCAGCAGCTCCCGACTAGCGGTCACCGGAGAGACCCAGTACTTC
cdr3_aa: CASSSRLAVTGETQYF

v_call: TRBV29-1
d_call: TRBD1
j_call: TRBJ1-2
clone_size: few
cdr3_nt: TGCAGCGTTGACGGACAGGGCCATTATGGCTACACCTTC
cdr3_aa: CSVDGQGHYGYTF